This TCR beta chain stems from a study of T cell responses to AZD1222 COVID-19 vaccine. Study observations and caveats: Females made up more of the donors, who were largely white British, and clonal diversity may have come out too low. Only a handful of AZD1222 recipients, several in all, had baseline seropositivity. In all cases, repertoires were sampled only after the peak T cell response.

With respect to this clone: No antigen is known for it.

Per the germline V gene, CDR1 is MNHEY and CDR2 is SVGAGI. V was shortened by 2 bases and J by 6 bases, with 11 bases between the two germline ends. This CDR3 is built from 14 residues. Pooled samples include second doses given at about 4 or 12 weeks. Generated by immunoSEQ multiplex PCR, the TCRdb table keeps only in-frame clones and is missing some. The repertoire holds 150,000 to 200,000 clones, with approximately 90% as singletons. The sequence was collected from an adult who received the AZD1222 COVID-19 vaccine. The rearrangement uses TRBV6-5 and TRBJ1-5; no definite D call. The material was peripheral blood, obtained 28 days after the second AZD1222 dose. CDR3 residues: CASSYTSRSQPQHF. The CDR3 region has the DNA TGTGCCAGCAGTTACACATCCCGGAGTCAGCCCCAGCATTTT.